The 7 T cell receptor beta chains reported below all come from one sample, sequenced in a study of blood T cell repertoires in COVID-19. Profiled with immunoSEQ multiplex PCR; TCRdb holds only in-frame clones, not every one. The table shows 60,000 to 75,000 clones, with 70% to 80% occurring only once. The specimen was peripheral blood. Receptors originate from a woman at least 80 years old with acute or convalescent COVID-19.

The CDR3 DNA reads TGTGCCAGCAGTCTCCCAGGGGGTTTCGCGGGAGGGAAGTTCTTC. As protein: CASSLPGGFAGGKFF. The V and J genes are TRBV28 and TRBJ2-1; 9 nucleotides line up with TRBD2. V shed 5 bases and J 14 bases; nucleotides not matched to a gene: 16. This CDR3 is 15 amino acids long. Per germline, CDR1 MDHEN and CDR2 SYDVKM.

The chain links TRBV5-1 to TRBJ2-5; 13 nucleotides agree with TRBD2. V dropped 4 bases and J dropped 4; count of bases not matched to a gene: 16. The CDR3 is 19 residues long. Germline-derived CDR1 and CDR2 are SGHRS and YFSETQ. The CDR3 loop reads CASSGGLAGDMLKGETQYF. The CDR3 nucleotides are TGCGCCAGCAGCGGCGGACTAGCGGGAGATATGTTAAAAGGAGAGACCCAGTACTTC.

The CDR3: CASSLEGDDEKLFF. The CDR3 coding sequence is TGCGCCAGCAGCCTGGAGGGGGACGACGAAAAACTGTTTTTT. V is TRBV5-1 and J is TRBJ1-4, with TRBD1 as a possible D gene (6 bases). Trimming took 4 bases from V and 8 from J, leaving 15 bases between them. CDR1 and CDR2 from the germline V gene are SGHRS and YFSETQ. The CDR3 runs 14 residues.

V gene TRBV15 combines with J gene TRBJ1-1, with 7 bases matching TRBD1. The germline gives CDR1 LNHNV, CDR2 YYDKDF (reference sequence). CDR3 size: 14 residues. V lost 4 bases, J lost 8 bases, and 10 bases stayed unmatched. CDR3 in DNA: TGTGCCACCAGCACCATGGACAGGCCGGGGGAAGCTTTCTTT. It codes for CATSTMDRPGEAFF.

The chain uses TRBV23-1 and TRBJ2-7; D not certain. TRBV23-1 is an ORF; its function is uncertain. This CDR3 is 17 amino acids long. V dropped 3 bases and J dropped 0 bases, with 18 bases sitting between them. CDR3 DNA sequence: TGCGCCAGCAGTCAGCCAGGTCAAATAACAATCTCCTACGAGCAGTACTTC. This encodes CASSQPGQITISYEQYF.

The rearrangement links TRBV29-1 to TRBJ2-5, with 10 positions matching TRBD2. V dropped 7 bases and J dropped 2; count of bases not matched to a gene: 4. The CDR3 sequence is 13 residues long. Germline V gene data show CDR1 as SQVTM and CDR2 as ANQGSEA. The CDR3 nucleotides read TGCAGCGGAGGGACTAGCGTACAAGAGACCCAGTACTTC. This gives the protein CSGGTSVQETQYF.

V is TRBV30 and J is TRBJ1-1, with D perhaps TRBD1 (6 bases). V was cut by 3 bases and J by 2 bases, with 16 bases left in between. CDR3 length: 15 residues. Germline CDR1 is GTSNPN and CDR2 is SVGIG (reference sequence). CDR3 loop: CAWSPRTRGNTEAFF. The CDR3 DNA sequence: TGTGCCTGGAGCCCAAGAACCAGGGGAAACACTGAAGCTTTCTTT.